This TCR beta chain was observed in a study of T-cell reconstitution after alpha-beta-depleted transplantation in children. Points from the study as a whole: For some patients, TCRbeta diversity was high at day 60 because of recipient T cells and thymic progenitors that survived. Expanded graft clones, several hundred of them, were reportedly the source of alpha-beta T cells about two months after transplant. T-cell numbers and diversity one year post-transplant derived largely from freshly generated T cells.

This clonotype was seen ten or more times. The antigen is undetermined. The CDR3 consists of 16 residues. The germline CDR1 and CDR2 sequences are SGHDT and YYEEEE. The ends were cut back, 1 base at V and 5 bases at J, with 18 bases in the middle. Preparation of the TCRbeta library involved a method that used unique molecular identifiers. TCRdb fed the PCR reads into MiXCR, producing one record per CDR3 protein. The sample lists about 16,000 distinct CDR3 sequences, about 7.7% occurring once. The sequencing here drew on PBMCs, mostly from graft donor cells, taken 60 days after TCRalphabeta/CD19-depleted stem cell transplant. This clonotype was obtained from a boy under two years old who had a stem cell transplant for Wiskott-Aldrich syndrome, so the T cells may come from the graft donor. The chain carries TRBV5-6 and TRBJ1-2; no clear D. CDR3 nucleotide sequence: TGTGCCAGCAGCTTGATCGTCTCGCCCGGACTTTATGGCTACACCTTC. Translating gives CASSLIVSPGLYGYTF. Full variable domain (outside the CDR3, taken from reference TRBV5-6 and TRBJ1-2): DAGVTQSPTHLIKTRGQQVTLRCSPKSGHDTVSWYQQALGQGPQFIFQYYEEEERQRGNFPDRFSGHQFPNYSSELNVNALLLGDSALYLCASSLIVSPGLYGYTFGSGTRLTVV.